One and the same sample provided the 21 T cell receptor beta chains below, sequenced in a study of Ad26.COV2.S vaccination and SARS-CoV-2 variants. Clones were sequenced by immunoSEQ multiplex PCR, and TCRdb holds only the in-frame ones, with some missing. The table lists some 190,000 clones, around 88% of them singletons, with more than 4.5% in the top ten. The sample was peripheral blood, taken after recovery from COVID-19. Receptors originate from a human donor who had recovered from COVID-19.

The V and J genes are TRBV5-4 and TRBJ2-3; the D is unclear. The V gene lost 3 bases and the J gene lost 4 bases, with 6 bases spanning the gap. The V gene's germline CDR1 is SGHNT and CDR2 YYREEE (reference sequence). The CDR3 loop spans 12 amino acids. CDR3 bases: TGTGCCAGCAGCTGGTCCCCAGATACGCAGTATTTT. Protein product: CASSWSPDTQYF.

The chain recombines TRBV3-1 (or the pseudogene TRBV3-2) with TRBJ2-5; 9 bases fit TRBD2. V was clipped by 2 bases and J by 4 bases; unmatched bases: 2. Germline CDR1 reads LGHDT; CDR2 reads YNNKEL (reference sequence). The CDR3 contains 14 residues. The CDR3 loop is CASSQRGGGETQYF. Written as DNA, the CDR3 is TGTGCCAGCAGCCAACGCGGGGGGGGAGAGACCCAGTACTTC.

CDR3 sequence (DNA): TGTGCCAGCAGTCCCCGCCTTGGGGCCAAAAACATTCAGTACTTC. Translating it yields CASSPRLGAKNIQYF. V and J are TRBV13 and TRBJ2-4; unclear D gene. CDR3 length: 15 amino acids. The germline V and J ends were trimmed by 6 bases and 1 base, with 13 bases remaining between them. Germline CDR1 PRHDT, CDR2 FYEKMQ (reference sequence).

V and J are TRBV4-1 and TRBJ2-3; D is perhaps TRBD1 or TRBD2 (6 bases each). Germline assignment: CDR1 MGHRA and CDR2 YSYEKL. This CDR3 is built from 15 residues. The V gene lost 4 bases and the J gene lost 4 bases, with 15 bases spanning the gap. The CDR3 DNA reads TGCGCCAGCAGCCCAAATAGGGGGGCTGCAGATACGCAGTATTTT. This gives the protein CASSPNRGAADTQYF.

The chain has TRBV27 and TRBJ2-3; the match to TRBD2 covers 8 bases. J gave up 5 bases and V 3 bases, and 13 bases lay outside the gene matches. Germline lookup yields CDR1 MNHEY and CDR2 SMNVEV (reference sequence). CDR3 size: 17 residues. CDR3 nucleotide sequence: TGTGCCAGCAGTTTGAGTAAATTGGCGGGGGGAAGAGATACGCAGTATTTT. Amino acids: CASSLSKLAGGRDTQYF.

This clone was counted only a few times. This chain connects TRBV10-3 to TRBJ2-7; 11 positions agree with TRBD2. V was pared by 9 bases and J by 2 bases, with 3 bases of the junction left unmatched. CDR1 is ENHRY and CDR2 is SYGVKD in the germline V gene. This CDR3 is 13 amino acids long. CDR3 sequence: CAITSGSTYEQYF. The CDR3 region has the DNA TGTGCCATTACTAGCGGGAGCACCTACGAGCAGTACTTC.

The rearrangement links TRBV28 to TRBJ2-7, with D possibly being TRBD1 or TRBD2 (5 bases each). CDR3 length: 11 residues. Trimming shortened V by 2 bases and J by 11 bases, and 10 bases separated the two germline ends. CDR1 and CDR2 from the germline V gene are MDHEN and SYDVKM. The CDR3 is CASSLGGRKYF. The CDR3 DNA reads TGTGCCAGCAGTTTAGGGGGTAGGAAGTACTTC. Full variable domain (remainder filled in from reference TRBV28 and TRBJ2-7): DVKVTQSSRYLVKRTGEKVFLECVQDMDHENMFWYRQDPGLGLRLIYFSYDVKMKEKGDIPEGYSVSREKKERFSLILESASTNQTSMYLCASSLGGRKYFGPGTRLTVT.

This clone is a singleton in its sample. V and J are TRBV19 and TRBJ1-5, with 9 bases lining up with TRBD1. The CDR3 sequence is 15 residues long. The trim removed 5 bases at V and 7 bases at J, leaving 9 bases unmatched. Germline CDR1 LNHDA, CDR2 SQIVND (reference sequence). The CDR3 loop is CASSSAGTGKQPQHF. The CDR3 DNA reads TGTGCCAGTAGTTCAGCCGGGACAGGGAAGCAGCCCCAGCATTTT.

This chain joins TRBV5-1 and TRBJ2-1; TRBD1 might be the D (5 bases). Trimming pared 7 bases from V and 0 bases from J, leaving 14 bases between. The CDR3 sequence is 15 residues long. CDR1 and CDR2 from the germline V gene are SGHRS and YFSETQ. CDR3 bases: TGCGCCAGCTGCGAAGGGGTCACCTCCTACAATGAGCAGTTCTTC. This gives the protein CASCEGVTSYNEQFF.

The chain combines TRBV30 with TRBJ1-5; TRBD1 matches 7 bases. Germline V gene sequence: CDR1 GTSNPN, CDR2 SVGIG (reference sequence). V dropped 2 bases and J dropped 7; count of bases not matched to a gene: 17. This CDR3 spans 17 amino acids. The CDR3 nucleotides read TGTGCCTGGAGTCTAGGGACAGACCCATGGCAGTCCCAGCCCCAGCATTTT. It translates to CAWSLGTDPWQSQPQHF.

The chain couples TRBV29-1 to TRBJ2-5; D not resolved. The V end lost 1 base, the J end lost 1 base, and 10 bases lay between the germline ends. Looked up from germline, CDR1 is SQVTM and CDR2 is ANQGSEA. The CDR3 covers 14 residues. The CDR3 reads CSVEGGRTQETQYF. The CDR3 nucleotides are TGCAGCGTTGAAGGCGGACGTACCCAAGAGACCCAGTACTTC.

This clone was counted only a few times. The chain couples TRBV6-1 to TRBJ2-1; TRBD1 is a possible D gene (5 bases). Trimming pared 2 bases from V and 1 base from J, leaving 18 bases between. This CDR3 contains 18 residues. Germline V gene sequence: CDR1 MNHNS, CDR2 SASEGT. Written as DNA, the CDR3 is TGTGCCAGCAGTGAATTTGGACACAGGCGAATTTCCTACAATGAGCAGTTCTTC. It encodes CASSEFGHRRISYNEQFF.

The genes are TRBV9 and TRBJ1-2; D is perhaps TRBD1 (5 bases). The CDR3 totals 17 residues. Trimming took off 0 bases at V and 2 bases at J, with 17 bases between the two ends. Germline loops: CDR1 SGDLS, CDR2 YYNGEE. The CDR3 DNA is TGTGCCAGCAGCGTAGCTTTGGGGGGAAGGATCAACTATGGCTACACCTTC. It codes for CASSVALGGRINYGYTF.

This clone showed up just once. CDR3 sequence: CASRTGRATYEQYF. The CDR3, as DNA: TGTGCCAGCAGGACCGGACGAGCGACCTACGAGCAGTACTTC. This chain joins TRBV2 and TRBJ2-7; D gene uncertain. The CDR3 consists of 14 residues. The V gene lost 6 bases and the J gene lost 2 bases, with 14 bases spanning the gap. The germline gives CDR1 SNHLY, CDR2 FYNNEI. Full variable domain (outside the CDR3, taken from reference TRBV2 and TRBJ2-7): EPEVTQTPSHQVTQMGQEVILRCVPISNHLYFYWYRQILGQKVEFLVSFYNNEISEKSEIFDDQFSVERPDGSNFTLKIRSTKLEDSAMYFCASRTGRATYEQYFGPGTRLTVT.

This clone has just a few counts. The rearrangement links TRBV7-2 to TRBJ2-1; D perhaps matches TRBD2 (5 bases). This CDR3 has 15 amino acids. Per germline, CDR1 SGHTA and CDR2 FQGNSA. V dropped 1 base and J dropped 6 bases, with 13 bases sitting between them. The CDR3 region is CASSLVTTLANEQFF. The CDR3 DNA follows: TGTGCCAGCAGCTTAGTGACTACCCTTGCCAATGAGCAGTTCTTC.

The V call is TRBV9, the J call TRBJ1-3, with TRBD1 matching over 8 bases. The V and J ends lost 4 bases and 4 bases, in that order; junction bases with no gene match: 13. The CDR3 covers 17 residues. CDR1 is SGDLS and CDR2 is YYNGEE in the germline V gene. CDR3 sequence (DNA): TGTGCCAGCAGCCTAGACCCGGGACAGGCGGAGGGAAACACCATATATTTT. Protein sequence: CASSLDPGQAEGNTIYF.

The table lists this clone with a count of one. The chain uses TRBV6-5 and TRBJ1-6; D remains unclear. Germline lookup yields CDR1 MNHEY and CDR2 SVGAGI. The V end lost 6 bases, the J end lost 7 bases, and 13 bases lay between the germline ends. The length of the CDR3 is 14 residues. DNA of the CDR3: TGTGCCAGCAGAGGAGGAATAAGAAATTCACCCCTCCACTTT. It yields the protein CASRGGIRNSPLHF.

V usage is TRBV19 and J usage is TRBJ1-2; D gene ambiguous. CDR3 length: 15 amino acids. V lost 6 bases and J 4 bases, leaving 18 bases between the germline ends. In germline, CDR1 is LNHDA, CDR2 SQIVND (reference sequence). CDR3 nucleotides: TGTGCCAGTAGGGACCGACCGACCCGAATCTATGGCTACACCTTC. Protein product: CASRDRPTRIYGYTF.

This clone occurred once. The V gene is TRBV6-6, the J gene TRBJ1-3; D is unresolved. Trimming took 2 bases from V and 3 from J, leaving 11 bases between them. CDR1 and CDR2 (germline): MNHNY, SVGAGI (reference sequence). This CDR3 spans 15 amino acids. In DNA form, the CDR3 reads TGTGCCAGCAGTTACGTACAGACCCGTGGAAACACCATATATTTT. As protein: CASSYVQTRGNTIYF.

This chain joins TRBV6-5 and TRBJ2-3; D ambiguous. Trimming took off 7 bases at V and 0 bases at J, with 8 bases between the two ends. The germline gives CDR1 MNHEY, CDR2 SVGAGI. The CDR3 totals 13 residues. The CDR3 reads CASKLTSTDTQYF. CDR3 nucleotides: TGTGCCAGCAAACTAACCAGCACAGATACGCAGTATTTT.

The chain combines TRBV27 with TRBJ1-5, with D hard to call. CDR1 and CDR2 from the germline V gene are MNHEY and SMNVEV (reference sequence). CDR3 length: 12 residues. The V end was cut by 6 bases, the J end by 8 bases, with 11 bases between. In nucleotides, the CDR3 is TGTGCCAGCAGCAACTTAGTAGAGCCCCAGCATTTT. This translates into CASSNLVEPQHF.